This T cell receptor (beta chain) was captured in a study of blood T cell repertoires in COVID-19. Whole-study context: Collection of acute and convalescent COVID-19 samples took place in the United States, Italy and Spain.

The ends lost 2 bases at V and 5 bases at J; junction bases unmatched: 6. This CDR3 is 15 amino acids long. Germline CDR1 MGHRA, CDR2 YSYEKL. Profiling relied on immunoSEQ multiplex PCR, and the TCRdb table lists in-frame clones only, not all of them. The table shows some 300,000 clones, with around nine tenths occurring only once. This clone was picked up one time. Recruitment covered about two dozen US areas and drew participants whose ages spanned roughly 18 to 89 years. Participants were placed into cohorts based on the clinical history they reported. In Cohort 3, a recovered donor had either two negative PCRs, clearance, or symptom resolution.

Material: PBMCs or T cells enriched from blood (not recorded which). The chain joins TRBV4-1 to TRBJ1-1; 9 positions agree with TRBD1. This receptor was obtained from a woman in her forties who had recovered from COVID-19. The CDR3 protein is CASSQQQGAETEAFF. The CDR3 DNA is TGCGCCAGCAGCCAACAACAGGGGGCGGAAACTGAAGCTTTCTTT.